This is a list of T cell receptor beta chains from one sample in a study of shared clonotypes between healthy human individuals. Profiled with immunoSEQ multiplex PCR; TCRdb holds only in-frame clones, not every one. The repertoire holds about 2.1 million clones, with 85% to 95% as singletons. The specimen was naive CD8+ T cells from PBMCs. The origin of the receptors is a man aged 18 to 30 in good health. Some clones in this sample may be carry-over from other donors' samples. Both conserved end residues are part of each CDR3. D genes are given only for firm matches. Clone size is stated in some rows and not others, as once, few, many or a class when expanded.

abundance: -
v_gene: TRBV7-9
d_gene: -
j_gene: TRBJ2-7
len: 16
CDR3aa: CASSLVVRGKSYEQYF
CDR3nt: TGTGCCAGCAGCTTAGTCGTTCGGGGGAAATCCTACGAGCAGTACTTC

abundance: -
v_gene: TRBV6-1
d_gene: -
j_gene: TRBJ1-2
len: 13
CDR3aa: CASSAPGGYGYTF
CDR3nt: TGTGCCAGCAGTGCCCCGGGAGGATATGGCTACACCTTC

abundance: -
v_gene: TRBV9
d_gene: -
j_gene: TRBJ2-3
len: 15
CDR3aa: CASSVEPRSTDTQYF
CDR3nt: TGTGCCAGCAGCGTAGAACCGCGGAGCACAGATACGCAGTATTTT

abundance: -
v_gene: TRBV4-1
d_gene: -
j_gene: TRBJ1-4
len: 15
CDR3aa: CASSQIYSGNEKLFF
CDR3nt: TGCGCCAGCAGCCAAATTTACAGTGGAAATGAAAAACTGTTTTTT

abundance: -
v_gene: TRBV5-1
d_gene: -
j_gene: TRBJ2-7
len: 14
CDR3aa: CASSLGGSSYEQYF
CDR3nt: TGCGCCAGCAGCTTGGGAGGGAGCTCCTACGAGCAGTACTTC

abundance: once
v_gene: TRBV7-9
d_gene: -
j_gene: TRBJ2-1
len: 15
CDR3aa: CASSLGGTRLDEQFF
CDR3nt: TGTGCCAGCAGCCTAGGGGGGACCCGCCTGGATGAGCAGTTCTTC

abundance: -
v_gene: TRBV2
d_gene: TRBD1
j_gene: TRBJ1-4
len: 12
CDR3aa: CASTSGGEKLFF
CDR3nt: TGTGCCAGCACTTCAGGGGGAGAAAAACTGTTTTTT

abundance: -
v_gene: TRBV9
d_gene: TRBD2
j_gene: TRBJ2-1
len: 15
CDR3aa: CASTRTSELDNEQFF
CDR3nt: TGTGCCAGCACCCGGACTAGCGAGTTGGACAATGAGCAGTTCTTC

abundance: -
v_gene: TRBV9
d_gene: -
j_gene: TRBJ1-1
len: 16
CDR3aa: CASTPGVGEFFTEAFF
CDR3nt: TGTGCCAGCACCCCTGGGGTTGGCGAGTTTTTCACTGAAGCTTTCTTT

abundance: -
v_gene: TRBV7-9
d_gene: -
j_gene: TRBJ2-7
len: 16
CDR3aa: CASTLRGQAQTGEQYF
CDR3nt: TGTGCCAGCACCCTCCGGGGGCAGGCCCAGACTGGCGAGCAGTACTTC

abundance: -
v_gene: TRBV19
d_gene: -
j_gene: TRBJ1-1
len: 16
CDR3aa: CASSTTQGGSGAEAFF
CDR3nt: TGTGCCAGTAGTACGACACAGGGAGGTAGTGGCGCTGAAGCTTTCTTT

abundance: -
v_gene: TRBV7-8
d_gene: -
j_gene: TRBJ1-1
len: 14
CDR3aa: CASTPGGDISEAFF
CDR3nt: TGTGCCAGCACCCCGGGGGGAGATATATCTGAAGCTTTCTTT

abundance: once
v_gene: TRBV9
d_gene: -
j_gene: TRBJ2-1
len: 13
CDR3aa: CASRAGGGNEQFF
CDR3nt: TGTGCCAGCAGAGCTGGGGGTGGCAATGAGCAGTTCTTC

abundance: -
v_gene: TRBV29-1
d_gene: -
j_gene: TRBJ1-1
len: 14
CDR3aa: CSALTPTTNTEAFF
CDR3nt: TGCAGCGCCCTAACACCGACAACAAACACTGAAGCTTTCTTT

abundance: -
v_gene: TRBV7-2
d_gene: TRBD1
j_gene: TRBJ2-7
len: 15
CDR3aa: CASSPRTGLIYEQYF
CDR3nt: TGTGCCAGCAGCCCTCGGACAGGCCTTATCTACGAGCAGTACTTC

abundance: -
v_gene: TRBV9
d_gene: -
j_gene: TRBJ1-5
len: 15
CDR3aa: CASSSGPKVGQPQHF
CDR3nt: TGTGCCAGCAGCTCCGGCCCCAAGGTGGGGCAGCCCCAGCATTTT

abundance: -
v_gene: TRBV11-2
d_gene: TRBD1
j_gene: TRBJ2-7
len: 13
CDR3aa: CAVGQGPLYEQYF
CDR3nt: TGTGCCGTCGGACAGGGACCCCTCTACGAGCAGTACTTC

abundance: -
v_gene: TRBV28
d_gene: TRBD1
j_gene: TRBJ1-6
len: 15
CDR3aa: CASSLYIEAGGPLHF
CDR3nt: TGTGCCAGCAGTTTATATATTGAAGCAGGGGGACCCCTCCACTTT

abundance: -
v_gene: TRBV7-9
d_gene: -
j_gene: TRBJ1-4
len: 16
CDR3aa: CASSLPGGGRNEKLFF
CDR3nt: TGTGCCAGCAGCCTCCCTGGGGGGGGACGCAACGAAAAACTGTTTTTT

abundance: -
v_gene: TRBV5-4
d_gene: TRBD2
j_gene: TRBJ2-7
len: 13
CDR3aa: CASSLLLAREQYF
CDR3nt: TGTGCCAGCAGTCTACTACTAGCGCGCGAGCAGTACTTC

abundance: -
v_gene: TRBV27
d_gene: TRBD2
j_gene: TRBJ2-1
len: 14
CDR3aa: CASSPIASGPEQFF
CDR3nt: TGTGCCAGCAGTCCGATTGCTAGCGGGCCTGAGCAGTTCTTC

abundance: -
v_gene: TRBV7-8
d_gene: TRBD1
j_gene: TRBJ1-4
len: 16
CDR3aa: CASSITGVATNEKLFF
CDR3nt: TGTGCCAGCAGCATAACAGGGGTCGCAACTAATGAAAAACTGTTTTTT

abundance: -
v_gene: TRBV9
d_gene: -
j_gene: TRBJ2-7
len: 15
CDR3aa: CASSVRAGVLYEQYF
CDR3nt: TGTGCCAGCAGCGTACGTGCGGGCGTCCTGTACGAGCAGTACTTC

abundance: -
v_gene: TRBV27
d_gene: -
j_gene: TRBJ2-1
len: 15
CDR3aa: CASSLRDATYNEQFF
CDR3nt: TGTGCCAGCAGTTTACGGGACGCCACCTACAATGAGCAGTTCTTC

abundance: -
v_gene: TRBV14
d_gene: -
j_gene: TRBJ2-1
len: 17
CDR3aa: CASSQDVVASPRNEQFF
CDR3nt: TGTGCCAGCAGCCAAGATGTAGTAGCGTCCCCCAGGAATGAGCAGTTCTTC

abundance: few
v_gene: TRBV30
d_gene: -
j_gene: TRBJ2-7
len: 13
CDR3aa: CAWTEIHSYEQYF
CDR3nt: TGTGCCTGGACCGAGATCCACTCCTACGAGCAGTACTTC

abundance: -
v_gene: TRBV5-1
d_gene: -
j_gene: TRBJ2-7
len: 14
CDR3aa: CASSLAGRAYEQYF
CDR3nt: TGCGCCAGCAGCTTGGCTGGGCGGGCGTACGAGCAGTACTTC

abundance: once
v_gene: TRBV11-3
d_gene: -
j_gene: TRBJ2-1
len: 16
CDR3aa: CASSLGGRFSYNEQFF
CDR3nt: TGTGCCAGCAGCTTAGGGGGGCGGTTCTCCTACAATGAGCAGTTCTTC

abundance: -
v_gene: TRBV7-9
d_gene: TRBD2
j_gene: TRBJ2-7
len: 16
CDR3aa: CASSSKLAGLFYEQYF
CDR3nt: TGTGCCAGCAGCTCCAAACTAGCGGGATTATTCTACGAGCAGTACTTC

abundance: -
v_gene: TRBV9
d_gene: TRBD2
j_gene: TRBJ2-7
len: 15
CDR3aa: CASSGSSGSMIEQYF
CDR3nt: TGTGCCAGCAGCGGGTCTAGCGGGAGTATGATTGAGCAGTACTTC

abundance: -
v_gene: TRBV4-3
d_gene: -
j_gene: TRBJ1-2
len: 15
CDR3aa: CASSQGSGLNYGYTF
CDR3nt: TGCGCCAGCAGCCAAGGGTCAGGTCTTAACTATGGCTACACCTTC